This T cell receptor beta chain was retrieved from a study of T cell responses to AZD1222 COVID-19 vaccine. Study-wide background: The study pooled second doses at about 4 or about 12 weeks.

Study-wide results and limits: The study identified only five to seven AZD1222 recipients as seropositive at baseline. CD4 TCRs associated with vaccination spanned spike, dominating at 160-218 and 743-854. Clonal diversity may have been underestimated, and the donors were mostly white British, with more females than males.

This clone was counted between two and nine times. Its antigen is not known. J gave up 3 bases and V 1 base, and 12 bases lay outside the gene matches. CDR1 is SQVTM, CDR2 ANQGSEA, per germline. This CDR3 has 16 amino acids. Method: immunoSEQ multiplex PCR; TCRdb's copy keeps in-frame clones and lacks some. The sample has almost 65,000 clones; roughly 84% are singletons. This receptor was obtained from an adult in good health. The chain joins TRBV29-1 to TRBJ2-7, with 7 bases identical to TRBD2. The specimen comprised peripheral blood, sampled on day 0 of AZD1222 vaccination. The CDR3 nucleotides read TGCAGCGTTGAAGGAGGTCAGCTAGCGGCTAACTACGAGCAGTACTTC. It codes for CSVEGGQLAANYEQYF.